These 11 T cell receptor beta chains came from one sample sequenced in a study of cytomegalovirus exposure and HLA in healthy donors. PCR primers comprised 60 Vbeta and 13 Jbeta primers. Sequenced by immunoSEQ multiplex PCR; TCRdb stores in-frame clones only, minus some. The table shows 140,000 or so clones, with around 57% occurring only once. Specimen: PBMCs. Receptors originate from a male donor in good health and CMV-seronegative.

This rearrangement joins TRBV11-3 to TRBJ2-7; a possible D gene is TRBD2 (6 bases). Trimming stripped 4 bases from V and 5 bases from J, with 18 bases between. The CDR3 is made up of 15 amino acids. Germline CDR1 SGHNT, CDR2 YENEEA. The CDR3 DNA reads TGTGCCAGCAGCTCGAACGGAGGGGCCCCAGACGAGCAGTACTTC. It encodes CASSSNGGAPDEQYF.

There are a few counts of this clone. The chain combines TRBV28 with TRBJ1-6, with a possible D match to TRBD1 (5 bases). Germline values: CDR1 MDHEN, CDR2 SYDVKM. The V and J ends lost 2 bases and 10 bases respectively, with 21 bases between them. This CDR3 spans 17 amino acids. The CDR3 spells CASSLPNPAGLNSPLHF. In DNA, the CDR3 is TGTGCCAGCAGTTTACCCAACCCGGCAGGGTTAAACTCACCCCTCCACTTT. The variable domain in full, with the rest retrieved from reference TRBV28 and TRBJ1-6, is DVKVTQSSRYLVKRTGEKVFLECVQDMDHENMFWYRQDPGLGLRLIYFSYDVKMKEKGDIPEGYSVSREKKERFSLILESASTNQTSMYLCASSLPNPAGLNSPLHFGNGTRLTVT.

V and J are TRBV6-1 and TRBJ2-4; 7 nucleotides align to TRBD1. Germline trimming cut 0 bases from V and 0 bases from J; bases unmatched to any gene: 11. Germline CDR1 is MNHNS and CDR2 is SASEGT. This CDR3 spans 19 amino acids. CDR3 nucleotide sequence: TGTGCCAGCAGTGAAGCGAGGGGGACAGACGTACCAGCCAAAAACATTCAGTACTTC. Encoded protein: CASSEARGTDVPAKNIQYF.

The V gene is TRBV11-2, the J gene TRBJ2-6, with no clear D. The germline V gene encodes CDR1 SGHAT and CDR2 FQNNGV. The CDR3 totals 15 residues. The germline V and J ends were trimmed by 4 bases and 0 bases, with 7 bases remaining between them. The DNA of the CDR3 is TGTGCCAGCAGCTCAACAAACTCTGGGGCCAACGTCCTGACTTTC. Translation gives CASSSTNSGANVLTF.

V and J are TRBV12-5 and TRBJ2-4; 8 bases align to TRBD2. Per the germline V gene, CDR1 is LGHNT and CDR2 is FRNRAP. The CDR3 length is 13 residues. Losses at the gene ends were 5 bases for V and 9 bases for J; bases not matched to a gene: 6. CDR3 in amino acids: CASGPVGGGIQYF. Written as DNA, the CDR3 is TGTGCTAGTGGTCCTGTCGGGGGGGGCATTCAGTACTTC.

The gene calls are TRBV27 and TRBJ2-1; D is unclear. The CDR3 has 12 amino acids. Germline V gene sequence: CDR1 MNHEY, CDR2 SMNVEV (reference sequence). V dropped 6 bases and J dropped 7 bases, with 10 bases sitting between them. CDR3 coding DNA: TGTGCCAGCAGAGATGGCTGGAATGAGCAGTTCTTC. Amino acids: CASRDGWNEQFF.

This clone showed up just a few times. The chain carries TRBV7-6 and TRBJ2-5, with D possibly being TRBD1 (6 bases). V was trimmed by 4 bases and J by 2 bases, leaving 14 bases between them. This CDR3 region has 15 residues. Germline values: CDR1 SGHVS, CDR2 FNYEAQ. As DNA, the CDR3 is TGTGCCAGCAGCTCGTCCGGGACACTGCAAGAGACCCAGTACTTC. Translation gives CASSSSGTLQETQYF.

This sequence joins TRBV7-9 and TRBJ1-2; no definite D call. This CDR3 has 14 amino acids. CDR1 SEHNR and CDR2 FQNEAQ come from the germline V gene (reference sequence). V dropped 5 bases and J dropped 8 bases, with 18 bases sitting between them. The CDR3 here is CASSPPYGTEGYTF. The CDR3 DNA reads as TGTGCCAGCAGCCCCCCCTACGGCACGGAGGGCTACACCTTC.

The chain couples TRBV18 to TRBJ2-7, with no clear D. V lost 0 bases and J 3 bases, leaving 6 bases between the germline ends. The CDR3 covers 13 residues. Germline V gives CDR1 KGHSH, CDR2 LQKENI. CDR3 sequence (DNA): TGTGCCAGCTCACCACCAGCGATCTACGAGCAGTACTTC. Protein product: CASSPPAIYEQYF.

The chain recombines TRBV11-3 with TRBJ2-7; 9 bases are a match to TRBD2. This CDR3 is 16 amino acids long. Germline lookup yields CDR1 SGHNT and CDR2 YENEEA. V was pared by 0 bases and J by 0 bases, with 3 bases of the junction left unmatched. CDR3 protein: CASSLERGGGSYEQYF. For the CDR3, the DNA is TGTGCCAGCAGCTTAGAGCGCGGGGGGGGCTCCTACGAGCAGTACTTC.

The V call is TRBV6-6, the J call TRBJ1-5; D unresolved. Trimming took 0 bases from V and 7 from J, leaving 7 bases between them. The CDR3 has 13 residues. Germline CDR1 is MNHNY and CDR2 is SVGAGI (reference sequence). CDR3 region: CASSYSQVQPQHF. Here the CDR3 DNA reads TGTGCCAGCAGTTACTCCCAGGTCCAGCCCCAGCATTTT.